These 18 T cell receptor beta chains were all obtained from the same sample, sequenced in a study of shared clonotypes between healthy human individuals. Using immunoSEQ multiplex PCR, the repertoire was profiled, and TCRdb retains in-frame clones only, with some absent. The sample holds 2.3 million or so clones, 90% to 95% seen once. Source material: naive CD4+ T cells from PBMCs. Sample subset: CD45RA+ positively selected. The receptors here all came from a man aged 18 to 35 in good health. Some clones in this sample may be carry-over from other donors' samples.

The chain employs TRBV7-8 and TRBJ2-2; TRBD2 agrees at 13 bases. Germline V gene lookup returns CDR1 SGHVS and CDR2 FQNEAQ. The CDR3 has 16 residues. V was clipped by 5 bases and J by 5 bases; unmatched bases: 5. CDR3 DNA: TGTGCCAGCAGCCCCGGACTAGCGGGAGTGACCGGGGAGCTGTTTTTT. The encoded protein is CASSPGLAGVTGELFF.

A word on this clone: Different DNA sequences within this sample yield the same CDR3. This chain uses TRBV28 with TRBJ2-3; tentatively, D is TRBD2 (5 bases). The ends were cut back, 6 bases at V and 5 bases at J, with 12 bases in the middle. CDR3 length equals 13 residues. Germline V gene data show CDR1 as MDHEN and CDR2 as SYDVKM. In DNA form, the CDR3 reads TGTGCCAGCAGCTTACTAGGAGGAGATACGCAGTATTTT. It specifies CASSLLGGDTQYF.

The chain combines TRBV7-2 with TRBJ1-3, with a tentative D call TRBD1 (5 bases). CDR1 is SGHTA, CDR2 FQGNSA, per germline. The CDR3 runs to 17 residues. V was cut by 3 bases and J by 0 bases, with 15 bases left in between. CDR3 sequence: CASSFDGTTSSGNTIYF. The CDR3, as DNA: TGTGCCAGCAGCTTTGACGGGACTACCTCCTCTGGAAACACCATATATTTT.

The chain joins TRBV28 to TRBJ2-5, with D maybe TRBD2 (7 bases). CDR1 is MDHEN, CDR2 SYDVKM, per germline. Trimming pared 7 bases from V and 4 bases from J, leaving 19 bases between. The CDR3 loop spans 15 amino acids. CDR3 sequence reads: CASTSRGAVGETQYF. The CDR3 nucleotides read TGTGCCAGCACCTCTCGGGGGGCGGTGGGAGAGACCCAGTACTTC.

The chain uses TRBV7-8 and TRBJ2-7; D might be TRBD1 or TRBD2, each matching 6 bases. Deletions cut 0 bases from V and 3 bases from J, with 9 bases between. Germline values: CDR1 SGHVS, CDR2 FQNEAQ. The CDR3 loop spans 14 amino acids. The CDR3 sequence is CASSLAEGGYEQYF. As DNA, the CDR3 is TGTGCCAGCAGCTTAGCAGAGGGGGGCTACGAGCAGTACTTC.

The V call is TRBV28, the J call TRBJ2-7; the match to TRBD1 covers 9 bases. CDR3 length: 14 residues. Trimming at V came to 1 base and at J to 4 bases, leaving 2 bases not matched to a gene. Germline assignment: CDR1 MDHEN and CDR2 SYDVKM. The CDR3 here is CASSLYRGLYEQYF. In DNA form, the CDR3 reads TGTGCCAGCAGTTTATACAGGGGGCTATACGAGCAGTACTTC.

Only one count was recorded for this clone. V and J are TRBV7-2 and TRBJ1-1; D is uncertain. This CDR3 region has 16 residues. Germline loops: CDR1 SGHTA, CDR2 FQGNSA. Trimming stripped 1 base from V and 4 bases from J, with 16 bases between. The CDR3 spells CASSLEGKFILTEAFF. The CDR3 region has the DNA TGTGCCAGCAGCTTAGAGGGCAAATTCATCCTCACTGAAGCTTTCTTT.

The V gene is TRBV6-6, the J gene TRBJ2-6; possibly TRBD2 for D (6 bases). Deletions cut 5 bases from V and 1 base from J, with 9 bases between. The CDR3 covers 15 residues. Germline assignment: CDR1 MNHNY and CDR2 SVGAGI (reference sequence). In DNA form, the CDR3 reads TGTGCCAGCAGTCCCGCGGGATCTGGGGCCAACGTCCTGACTTTC. Translating gives CASSPAGSGANVLTF.

This clone was counted between two and nine times. This rearrangement joins TRBV5-4 to TRBJ2-1; no definite D call. The CDR3 contains 12 residues. Germline CDR1 is SGHNT and CDR2 is YYREEE (reference sequence). V was pared by 10 bases and J by 5 bases, with 13 bases between. The CDR3 loop is CASRVGDNEQFF. The DNA for the CDR3 is TGTGCCTCCCGGGTAGGAGACAATGAGCAGTTCTTC. Drawing the rest from reference TRBV5-4 and TRBJ2-1, the complete variable domain is ETGVTQSPTHLIKTRGQQVTLRCSSQSGHNTVSWYQQALGQGPQFIFQYYREEENGRGNFPPRFSGLQFPNYSSELNVNALELDDSALYLCASRVGDNEQFFGPGTRLTVL.

The rearrangement links TRBV5-1 to TRBJ2-5; TRBD1 agrees at 7 bases. J was trimmed by 9 bases and V by 4 bases; bases with no gene match: 12. The germline gives CDR1 SGHRS, CDR2 YFSETQ. The CDR3 is 14 amino acids. The CDR3 protein is CASSPGQAERAQYF. CDR3 nucleotide sequence: TGCGCCAGCAGCCCAGGACAGGCTGAAAGGGCCCAGTACTTC.

The J gene is TRBJ2-1, the V gene TRBV5-1; D possibly corresponds to TRBD1 (5 bases). Deletions cut 4 bases from V and 5 bases from J, with 16 bases between. The CDR3 length is 15 residues. CDR1 SGHRS and CDR2 YFSETQ come from the germline V gene. DNA of the CDR3: TGCGCCAGCAGCCCATGGACACGACCCAACAATGAGCAGTTCTTC. This gives the protein CASSPWTRPNNEQFF.

The V and J genes are TRBV29-1 and TRBJ1-5; D may be TRBD1 (5 bases). From germline, CDR1 is SQVTM and CDR2 ANQGSEA. V was pared by 5 bases and J by 2 bases, with 10 bases between. This CDR3 has 13 amino acids. CDR3 region: CSVKGDGNQPQHF. The CDR3 DNA sequence: TGCAGCGTTAAAGGGGATGGCAATCAGCCCCAGCATTTT. Drawing the rest from reference TRBV29-1 and TRBJ1-5, the complete variable domain is SAVISQKPSRDICQRGTSLTIQCQVDSQVTMMFWYRQQPGQSLTLIATANQGSEATYESGFVIDKFPISRPNLTFSTLTVSNMSPEDSSIYLCSVKGDGNQPQHFGDGTRLSIL.

Regarding this clone: The identical CDR3 is also encoded by other nucleotide sequences in the sample. The chain recombines TRBV5-1 with TRBJ1-1, with D tentatively TRBD1 (5 bases). The V and J ends lost 5 bases and 1 base respectively, with 9 bases between them. The CDR3 extends over 13 amino acids. The germline V gene encodes CDR1 SGHRS and CDR2 YFSETQ. The CDR3 sequence is CASSLQENTEAFF. CDR3 sequence (DNA): TGCGCCAGCAGTCTACAGGAGAACACTGAAGCTTTCTTT. Filled out from reference TRBV5-1 and TRBJ1-1, the complete variable domain reads KAGVTQTPRYLIKTRGQQVTLSCSPISGHRSVSWYQQTPGQGLQFLFEYFSETQRNKGNFPGRFSGRQFSNSRSEMNVSTLELGDSALYLCASSLQENTEAFFGQGTRLTVV.

This chain connects TRBV28 to TRBJ1-2, with 11 nucleotides matching TRBD1. This CDR3 contains 14 residues. Germline V gene data show CDR1 as MDHEN and CDR2 as SYDVKM. Trimming took 4 bases from V and 7 from J; bases not matched to a gene: 5. CDR3 nucleotide sequence: TGTGCCAGCAGTTGGACAGGGGGCAGGTTTGGCTACACCTTC. Translating it yields CASSWTGGRFGYTF.

This clone was recorded only once. Other DNA sequences in this sample translate to the same CDR3. V gene TRBV5-1 combines with J gene TRBJ1-3; the D gene is possibly TRBD1 (5 bases). CDR3 length: 13 amino acids. Germline V gives CDR1 SGHRS, CDR2 YFSETQ. V lost 7 bases and J 0 bases, leaving 8 bases between the germline ends. As DNA, the CDR3 is TGCGCCAGCCGAGGGACCTCTGGAAACACCATATATTTT. Translation: CASRGTSGNTIYF.

The chain employs TRBV29-1 and TRBJ1-1; TRBD1 matches 7 bases. Losses at the gene ends were 4 bases for V and 5 bases for J; bases not matched to a gene: 7. This CDR3 is 13 amino acids long. Per the germline V gene, CDR1 is SQVTM and CDR2 is ANQGSEA. CDR3 sequence: CSVGLVRGTEAFF. The CDR3 DNA is TGCAGCGTTGGATTGGTCAGGGGGACTGAAGCTTTCTTT.

The V and J genes are TRBV5-6 and TRBJ2-1, with unresolved D. CDR1 and CDR2 (germline): SGHDT, YYEEEE. V was shortened by 4 bases and J by 0 bases, with 17 bases between the two germline ends. The CDR3 runs 17 residues. CDR3 loop: CASSDSLTRYSYNEQFF. Written as DNA, the CDR3 is TGTGCCAGCAGCGACTCCCTAACGCGTTACTCCTACAATGAGCAGTTCTTC.

This chain joins TRBV15 and TRBJ1-5; D unresolved. CDR3 length: 12 amino acids. CDR1 is LNHNV, CDR2 YYDKDF, per germline (reference sequence). V shed 5 bases and J shed 7 bases, with 9 bases lying between them. The CDR3 DNA is TGTGCCACCAGCGGACTCAGGCAGCCCCAGCATTTT. Protein: CATSGLRQPQHF.